This T cell receptor beta chain was sequenced during a study of shared clonotypes between healthy human individuals. On this clone itself: Its antigen is undetermined.

V dropped 6 bases and J dropped 6 bases, with 14 bases sitting between them. The germline V gene encodes CDR1 KGHSH and CDR2 LQKENI. The CDR3 length is 13 residues. Tens of thousands of T cell genomes (approximately 0.2 ug DNA) went into each sorted-subset replicate. Profiling relied on immunoSEQ multiplex PCR, and the TCRdb table lists in-frame clones only, not all of them. The sample has roughly 1,100,000 clones; around four fifths are singletons. Overall study findings and caveats: Sharing across several donors was seen in about 5% of naive CD4 clonotypes. It was expected that sequencing depth would affect clonotype sharing among donors.

This TCR came from a man younger than 35 in good health. V is TRBV18 and J is TRBJ1-1; D is possibly TRBD1 (6 bases). Material for sequencing was memory CD4+ T cells sorted from blood. The subset here: CD45RA-negative fraction. CDR3 region: CASSQGGWAEAFF. The CDR3 coding sequence is TGTGCCAGCTCCCAAGGGGGTTGGGCTGAAGCTTTCTTT.